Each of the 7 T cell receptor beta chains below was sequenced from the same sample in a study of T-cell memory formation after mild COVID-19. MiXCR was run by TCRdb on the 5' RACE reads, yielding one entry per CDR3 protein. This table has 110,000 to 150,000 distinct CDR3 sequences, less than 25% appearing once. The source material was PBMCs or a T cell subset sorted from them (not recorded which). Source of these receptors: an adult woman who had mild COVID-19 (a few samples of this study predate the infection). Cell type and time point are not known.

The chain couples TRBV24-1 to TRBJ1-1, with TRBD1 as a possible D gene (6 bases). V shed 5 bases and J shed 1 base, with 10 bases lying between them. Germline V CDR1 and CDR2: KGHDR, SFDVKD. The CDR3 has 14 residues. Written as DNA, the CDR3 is TGTGCCACCAGTGCGGGGGCGAGGAACACTGAAGCTTTCTTT. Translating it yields CATSAGARNTEAFF.

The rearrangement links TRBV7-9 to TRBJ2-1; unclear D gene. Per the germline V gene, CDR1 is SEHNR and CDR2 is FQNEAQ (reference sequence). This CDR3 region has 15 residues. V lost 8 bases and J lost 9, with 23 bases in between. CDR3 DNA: TGTGCCAGCCGTGACCAGGTTTCCCCGTGGGGTGAGCAGTTCTTC. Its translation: CASRDQVSPWGEQFF.

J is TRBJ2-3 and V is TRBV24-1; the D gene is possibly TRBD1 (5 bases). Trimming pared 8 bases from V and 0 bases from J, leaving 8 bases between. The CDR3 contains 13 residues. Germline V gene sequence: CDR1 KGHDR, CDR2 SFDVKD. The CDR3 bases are TGTGCCACCACGGCAGGGAGCACAGATACGCAGTATTTT. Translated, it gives CATTAGSTDTQYF.

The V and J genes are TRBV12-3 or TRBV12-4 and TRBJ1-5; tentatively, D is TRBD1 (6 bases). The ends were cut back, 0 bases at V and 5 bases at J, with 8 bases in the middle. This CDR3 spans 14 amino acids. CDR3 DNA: TGTGCCAGCAGTTTAGCCACAGGGTATCAGCCCCAGCATTTT. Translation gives CASSLATGYQPQHF.

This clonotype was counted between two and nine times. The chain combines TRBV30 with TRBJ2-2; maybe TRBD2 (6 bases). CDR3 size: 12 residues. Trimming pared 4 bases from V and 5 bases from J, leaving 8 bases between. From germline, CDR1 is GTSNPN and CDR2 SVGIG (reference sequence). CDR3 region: CAWTGGTGELFF. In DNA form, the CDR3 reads TGTGCCTGGACCGGGGGAACCGGGGAGCTGTTTTTT. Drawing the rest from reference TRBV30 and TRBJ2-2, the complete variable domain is SQTIHQWPATLVQPVGSPLSLECTVEGTSNPNLYWYRQAAGRGLQLLFYSVGIGQISSEVPQNLSASRPQDRQFILSSKKLLLSDSGFYLCAWTGGTGELFFGEGSRLTVL.

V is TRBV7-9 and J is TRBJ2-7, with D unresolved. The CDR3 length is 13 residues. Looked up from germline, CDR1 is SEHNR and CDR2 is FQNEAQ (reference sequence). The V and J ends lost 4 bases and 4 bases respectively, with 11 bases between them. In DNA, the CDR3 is TGTGCCAGCAGCTCCGCGCACATATACGAGCAGTACTTC. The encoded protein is CASSSAHIYEQYF.

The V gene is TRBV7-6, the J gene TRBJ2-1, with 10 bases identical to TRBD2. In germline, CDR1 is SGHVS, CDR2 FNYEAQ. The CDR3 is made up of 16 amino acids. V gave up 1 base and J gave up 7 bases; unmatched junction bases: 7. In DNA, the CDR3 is TGTGCCAGCAGCTTAGTAGCGGGGGGCTCGGGAAATGAGCAGTTCTTC. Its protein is CASSLVAGGSGNEQFF.